The T cell receptor beta chain under discussion was sequenced for a study of CD8+ T cells in alopecia areata. The overall study: Those receiving the skin were approximately 6-11-week-old female C3H/HeJ mice, whose grafts came from roughly 6-12-month-old C3H/HeJ donors with spontaneous alopecia.

The CDR3 consists of 14 residues. V shed 1 base, J shed 2 bases, and the junction held 1 base outside the gene matches. From germline, CDR1 is LGHNA and CDR2 YNLKQL (reference sequence). Combined cutaneous lymph node cells underwent sorting by CD4, CD8alpha, NKG2D, NKG2ACE and additional markers. Study-level results: Unlike in mice, where it was clearer, TCR sharing across patients was less clear, possibly HLA-related. Lesional scalp, notably in alopecia totalis/universalis, had clonality above that of normal scalp.

This clone was seen more than once but under ten times. Its antigen is still unknown. Gene names and germline match the mouse. The CDR3 end is not reached by the read, which stops 4 residues before it; the germline J gene fills it in. Once RNA had been extracted, it was reverse transcribed into cDNA to act as the sequencing template. The repertoire was sequenced with immunoSEQ multiplex PCR; TCRdb's copy has only in-frame clones and lacks some. The sample holds 290,000 or so clones, and no clone turns up only once. Sequencing was carried out using CD4+ T cells sorted from a lymph node. The V and J genes are TRBV5 and TRBJ1-2; 7 nucleotides agree with TRBD1. This sequence originates from a C3H/HeJ mouse with alopecia areata. For this mouse line, the MHC haplotype is H2-k. CDR3 amino acids: CASSQGGQNSDYTF. CDR3 DNA, as far as it was read: TGTGCCAGCAGCCAAGGGGGACAGAACTCC.